These 11 T cell receptor beta chains came from one sample sequenced in a study of blood T cell repertoires in COVID-19. Sequenced by immunoSEQ multiplex PCR; TCRdb stores in-frame clones only, minus some. The sample carries 100,000 to 150,000 clones, approximately 90% recorded once. Sequencing was carried out using peripheral blood. These TCRs come from a man in his fifties with acute or convalescent COVID-19.

On this clone itself: This sample includes further DNA sequences coding for the same CDR3. The V gene is TRBV6-2 or TRBV6-3, the J gene TRBJ2-1; tentatively, D is TRBD2 (5 bases). The V gene lost 2 bases and the J gene lost 8 bases, with 19 bases spanning the gap. The CDR3 is 16 amino acids. Germline V gives CDR1 MNHEY, CDR2 SVGEGT. This CDR3 reads CASSYQRGPSGDEQFF. The CDR3, as DNA: TGTGCCAGCAGTTACCAGCGAGGGCCGTCCGGGGATGAGCAGTTCTTC.

The V gene is TRBV28, the J gene TRBJ1-2, with a tentative D call TRBD1 (5 bases). Trimming removed 7 bases from V and 4 bases from J, with 10 bases in between. CDR1 MDHEN and CDR2 SYDVKM come from the germline V gene. The CDR3 covers 12 residues. The CDR3 loop reads CASNQGTYGYTF. The DNA of the CDR3 is TGTGCCAGCAATCAGGGTACCTATGGCTACACCTTC.

The chain combines TRBV20-1 with TRBJ1-5; TRBD1 matches 9 bases. The CDR3 sequence is 13 residues long. V shed 3 bases and J 4 bases; nucleotides not matched to a gene: 1. CDR1 is DFQATT and CDR2 is SNEGSKA in the germline V gene (reference sequence). The CDR3 region has the DNA TGCAGTGCTAGTGGGACAGGGAATCAGCCCCAGCATTTT. Amino acid sequence: CSASGTGNQPQHF.

The chain recombines TRBV28 with TRBJ2-5; TRBD2 matches at 7 bases. The germline V gene encodes CDR1 MDHEN and CDR2 SYDVKM. The V gene end was trimmed by 6 bases and the J gene end by 5 bases; junction bases not matched to a gene: 3. The CDR3 loop spans 12 amino acids. DNA of the CDR3: TGTGCCAGCAGGTCCGGGGGGGAGACCCAGTACTTC. Its protein product is CASRSGGETQYF.

V and J are TRBV6-5 and TRBJ2-3; 10 bases match TRBD2. V lost 6 bases, J lost 2 bases, and 5 bases stayed unmatched. The CDR3 runs 15 residues. In germline, CDR1 is MNHEY, CDR2 SVGAGI. CDR3 in DNA: TGTGCCAGCAGGGGCCTAGCGGGAGTCACAGATACGCAGTATTTT. This sequence encodes CASRGLAGVTDTQYF.

The chain links TRBV9 to TRBJ1-2, with TRBD1 matching 7 bases. CDR3 length equals 14 residues. In germline, CDR1 is SGDLS, CDR2 YYNGEE. J was trimmed by 6 bases and V by 3 bases; bases with no gene match: 8. The CDR3 region has the DNA TGTGCCAGCAGCGCCCGACAGGGTACGGATGGCTACACCTTC. Translating it yields CASSARQGTDGYTF.

This chain connects TRBV2 to TRBJ1-2; D remains unclear. CDR3 length equals 16 residues. Trimming pared 6 bases from V and 2 bases from J, leaving 19 bases between. Germline CDR1 SNHLY, CDR2 FYNNEI. CDR3 in amino acids: CASRGIVTTGNYGYTF. Here the CDR3 DNA reads TGTGCCAGCAGAGGCATAGTGACGACGGGGAACTATGGCTACACCTTC.

The chain joins TRBV11-3 to TRBJ2-1; unclear D gene. The CDR3 runs to 13 residues. V lost 1 base to trimming and J lost 4 bases, with 5 bases between them. Per the germline V gene, CDR1 is SGHNT and CDR2 is YENEEA. The CDR3: CASSLAEYNEQFF. The CDR3, as DNA: TGTGCCAGCAGCTTAGCCGAGTACAATGAGCAGTTCTTC.

This rearrangement joins TRBV4-2 to TRBJ2-7; TRBD2 agrees at 7 bases. CDR3 length: 13 residues. Germline V gives CDR1 LGHNA, CDR2 YNFKEQ. The V gene end was trimmed by 4 bases and the J gene end by 4 bases; junction bases not matched to a gene: 4. The CDR3, as DNA: TGTGCCAGCAGCCCTAGCGGAGATTACGAGCAGTACTTC. This encodes CASSPSGDYEQYF.

The chain has TRBV21-1 and TRBJ1-1. TRBV21-1 corresponds to a pseudogene. The CDR3 contains 15 residues. The CDR3 spells CASSKGGVRSTEAFF. DNA of the CDR3: TGTGCCAGCAGCAAAGGGGGAGTTAGGTCCACTGAAGCTTTCTTT.

This clone was seen only a few times. The rearrangement uses TRBV11-2 and TRBJ2-7, with a tentative D call TRBD1 (5 bases). The CDR3 is made up of 13 amino acids. The V end lost 6 bases, the J end lost 3 bases, and 12 bases lay between the germline ends. The germline CDR1 and CDR2 sequences are SGHAT and FQNNGV. CDR3 DNA: TGTGCCAGCAGTGTGACAGAGAGCTACGAGCAGTACTTC. This codes for CASSVTESYEQYF.